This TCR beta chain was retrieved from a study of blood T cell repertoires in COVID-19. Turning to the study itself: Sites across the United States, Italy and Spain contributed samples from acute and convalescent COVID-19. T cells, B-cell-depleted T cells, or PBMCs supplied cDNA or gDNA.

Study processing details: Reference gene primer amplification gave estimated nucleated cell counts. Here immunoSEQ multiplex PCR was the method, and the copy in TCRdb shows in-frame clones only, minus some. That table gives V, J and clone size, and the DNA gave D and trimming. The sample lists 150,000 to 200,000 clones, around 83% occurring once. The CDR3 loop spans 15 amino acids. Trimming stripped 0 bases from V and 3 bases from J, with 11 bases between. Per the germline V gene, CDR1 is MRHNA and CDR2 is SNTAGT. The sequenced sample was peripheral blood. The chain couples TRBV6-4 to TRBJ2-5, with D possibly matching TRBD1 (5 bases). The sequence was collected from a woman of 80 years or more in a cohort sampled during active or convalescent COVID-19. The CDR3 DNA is TGTGCCAGCAGTGACTCAAGGGGCCGTGAAGAGACCCAGTACTTC. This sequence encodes CASSDSRGREETQYF.